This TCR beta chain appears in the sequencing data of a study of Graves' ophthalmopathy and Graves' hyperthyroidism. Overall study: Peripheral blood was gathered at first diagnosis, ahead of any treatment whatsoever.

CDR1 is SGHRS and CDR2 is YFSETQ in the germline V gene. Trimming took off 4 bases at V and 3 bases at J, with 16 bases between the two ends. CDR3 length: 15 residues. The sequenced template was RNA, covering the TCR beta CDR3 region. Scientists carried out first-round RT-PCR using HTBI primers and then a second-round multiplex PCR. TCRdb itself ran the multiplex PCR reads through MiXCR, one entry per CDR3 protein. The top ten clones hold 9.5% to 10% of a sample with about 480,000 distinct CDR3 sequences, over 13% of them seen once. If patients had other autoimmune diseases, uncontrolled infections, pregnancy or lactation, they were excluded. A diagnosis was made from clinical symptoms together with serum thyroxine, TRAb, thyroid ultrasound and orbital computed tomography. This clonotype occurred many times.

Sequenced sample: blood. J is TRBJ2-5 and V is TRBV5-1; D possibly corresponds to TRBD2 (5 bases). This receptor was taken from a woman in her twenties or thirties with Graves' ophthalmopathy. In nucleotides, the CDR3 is TGCGCCAGCAGCGGAGGCCGTTTGGCGGAAGAGACCCAGTACTTC. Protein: CASSGGRLAEETQYF.